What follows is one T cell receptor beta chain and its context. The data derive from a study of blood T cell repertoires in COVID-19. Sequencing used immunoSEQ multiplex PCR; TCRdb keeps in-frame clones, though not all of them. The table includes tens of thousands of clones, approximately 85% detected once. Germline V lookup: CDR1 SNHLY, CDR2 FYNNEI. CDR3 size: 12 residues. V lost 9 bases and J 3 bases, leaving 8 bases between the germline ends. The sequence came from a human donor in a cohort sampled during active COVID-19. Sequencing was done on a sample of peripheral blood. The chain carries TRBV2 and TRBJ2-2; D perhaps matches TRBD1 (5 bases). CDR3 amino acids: CASSRDTGELFF. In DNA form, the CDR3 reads TGTGCCAGTTCCAGGGACACCGGGGAGCTGTTTTTT.